The present entry profiles one T cell receptor (beta chain) with its context. Its antigen is as yet unknown. This specimen belongs to a study of shared clonotypes between healthy human individuals. Study conclusions and caveats: Represented diversity (both genetic and exposure-history) was limited by the small number of donors.

The donor cohort consisted entirely of Caucasian adults residing in Nashville, Tennessee. Once extracted for a subset, genomic DNA was divided evenly among several immunoSEQ plates. In the source study's methods: ImmunoSEQ junction-only sequences lacked quality scores, so their filtering differed. The method was immunoSEQ multiplex PCR; TCRdb's version includes in-frame clones alone and lacks a portion of them. D and trimming were read from the DNA, whereas the V and J calls and clone size are those reported in that table. Of 450,000 to 600,000 clones listed, 70% to 80% are singletons. This TCR was recovered from a woman aged 40 to 50 in good health. Some clones in this sample may be carry-over from other donors' samples. The source material was PBMCs.

CDR3 DNA: TGTGCCAGCAGCTTAGATAGCGGGAGATCCTACAATGAGCAGTTCTTC. As protein: CASSLDSGRSYNEQFF. The rearrangement joins TRBV7-3 to TRBJ2-1; 9 nucleotides agree with TRBD2. Trimming took 2 bases from V and 1 from J; bases not matched to a gene: 3. The CDR3 runs to 16 residues. From germline, CDR1 is SGHTA and CDR2 FQGTGA. The full variable domain, its missing parts supplied by reference TRBV7-3 and TRBJ2-1, is GAGVSQTPSNKVTEKGKYVELRCDPISGHTALYWYRQSLGQGPEFLIYFQGTGAADDSGLPNDRFFAVRPEGSVSTLKIQRTERGDSAVYLCASSLDSGRSYNEQFFGPGTRLTVL.